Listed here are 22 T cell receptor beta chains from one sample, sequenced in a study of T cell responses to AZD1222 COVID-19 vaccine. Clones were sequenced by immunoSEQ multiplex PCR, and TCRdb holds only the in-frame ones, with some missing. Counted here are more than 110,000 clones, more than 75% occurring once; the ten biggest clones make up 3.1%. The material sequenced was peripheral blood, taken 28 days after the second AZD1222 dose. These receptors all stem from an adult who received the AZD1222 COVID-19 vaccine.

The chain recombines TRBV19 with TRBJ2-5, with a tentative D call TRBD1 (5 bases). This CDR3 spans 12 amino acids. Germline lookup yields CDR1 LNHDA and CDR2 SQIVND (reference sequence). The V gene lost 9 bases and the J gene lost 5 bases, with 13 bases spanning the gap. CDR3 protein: CASRYPGETQYF. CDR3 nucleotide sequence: TGTGCCAGCAGATACCCAGGGGAGACCCAGTACTTC. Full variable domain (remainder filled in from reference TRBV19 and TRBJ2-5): DGGITQSPKYLFRKEGQNVTLSCEQNLNHDAMYWYRQDPGQGLRLIYYSQIVNDFQKGDIAEGYSVSREKKESFPLTVTSAQKNPTAFYLCASRYPGETQYFGPGTRLLVL.

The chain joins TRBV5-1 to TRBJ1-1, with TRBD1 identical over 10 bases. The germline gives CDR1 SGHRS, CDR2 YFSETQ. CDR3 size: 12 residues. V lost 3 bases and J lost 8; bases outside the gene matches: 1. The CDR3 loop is CASSWTGGEAFF. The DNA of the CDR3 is TGCGCCAGCAGCTGGACAGGGGGGGAAGCTTTCTTT.

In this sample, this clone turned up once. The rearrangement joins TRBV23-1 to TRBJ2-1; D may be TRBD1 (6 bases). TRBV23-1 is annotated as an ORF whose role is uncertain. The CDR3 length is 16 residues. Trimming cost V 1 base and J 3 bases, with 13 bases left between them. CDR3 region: CASSQYGTPRYNEQFF. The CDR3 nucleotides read TGCGCCAGCAGTCAATACGGGACACCCCGCTACAATGAGCAGTTCTTC.

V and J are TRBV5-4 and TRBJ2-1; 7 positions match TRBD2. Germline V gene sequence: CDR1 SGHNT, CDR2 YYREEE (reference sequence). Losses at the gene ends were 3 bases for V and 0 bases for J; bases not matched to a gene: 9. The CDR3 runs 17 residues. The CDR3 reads CASSSPTAGSSYNEQFF. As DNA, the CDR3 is TGTGCCAGCAGCTCCCCCACAGCGGGGAGCTCCTACAATGAGCAGTTCTTC.

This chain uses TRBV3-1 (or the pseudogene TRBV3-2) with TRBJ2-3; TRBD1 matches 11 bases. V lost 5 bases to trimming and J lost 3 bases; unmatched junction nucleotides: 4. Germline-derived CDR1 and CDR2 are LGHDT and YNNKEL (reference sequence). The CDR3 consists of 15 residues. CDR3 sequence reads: CASSSRDRGTDTQYF. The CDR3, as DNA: TGTGCCAGCAGCAGCCGGGACAGGGGGACAGATACGCAGTATTTT.

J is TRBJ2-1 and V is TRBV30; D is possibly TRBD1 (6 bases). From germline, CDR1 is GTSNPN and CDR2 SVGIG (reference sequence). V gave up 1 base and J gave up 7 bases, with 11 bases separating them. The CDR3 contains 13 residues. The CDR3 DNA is TGTGCCTGGAGTGGAGCAGGGGCGAATGAGCAGTTCTTC. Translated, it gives CAWSGAGANEQFF.

CDR3 nucleotide sequence: TGTGCCAGCAGCTCCCGCTCTAGGGAAGGTGAGCAGTTCTTC. Protein sequence: CASSSRSREGEQFF. The chain couples TRBV5-4 to TRBJ2-1, with D hard to call. Deletions cut 3 bases from V and 9 bases from J, with 16 bases between. Germline V gene lookup returns CDR1 SGHNT and CDR2 YYREEE (reference sequence). The CDR3 totals 14 residues.

In nucleotides, the CDR3 is TGTGCCAGCAGCACCGGGACTAAAGGAGGAGAGACCCAGTACTTC. This gives the protein CASSTGTKGGETQYF. The genes are TRBV9 and TRBJ2-5, with 7 bases lining up with TRBD2. CDR1 and CDR2 from the germline V gene are SGDLS and YYNGEE. This CDR3 comprises 15 residues. The V segment lost 4 bases and the J segment 4 bases; nucleotides outside the gene matches: 10.

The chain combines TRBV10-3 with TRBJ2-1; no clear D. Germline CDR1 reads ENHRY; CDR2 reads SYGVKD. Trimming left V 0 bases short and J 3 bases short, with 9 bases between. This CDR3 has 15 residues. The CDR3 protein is CAISESGAHYNEQFF. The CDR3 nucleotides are TGTGCCATCAGTGAGTCTGGCGCCCACTACAATGAGCAGTTCTTC.

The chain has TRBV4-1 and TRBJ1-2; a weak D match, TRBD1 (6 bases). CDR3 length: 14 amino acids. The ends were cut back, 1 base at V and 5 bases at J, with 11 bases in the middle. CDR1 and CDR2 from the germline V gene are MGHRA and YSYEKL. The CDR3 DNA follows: TGCGCCAGCAGCCAAGGGGGGGCTTGGTATGGCTACACCTTC. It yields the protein CASSQGGAWYGYTF.

The CDR3 spells CAWGLGGSVAEAFF. DNA of the CDR3: TGTGCCTGGGGTCTTGGTGGCAGTGTCGCTGAAGCTTTCTTT. This sequence joins TRBV30 and TRBJ1-1; no clear D gene. V was pared by 5 bases and J by 6 bases, with 19 bases between. Germline CDR1 is GTSNPN and CDR2 is SVGIG (reference sequence). The CDR3 is 14 amino acids.

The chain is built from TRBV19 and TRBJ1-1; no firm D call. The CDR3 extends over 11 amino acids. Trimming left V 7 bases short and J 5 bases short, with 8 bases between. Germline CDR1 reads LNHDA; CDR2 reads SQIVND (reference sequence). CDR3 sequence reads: CASKGETEAFF. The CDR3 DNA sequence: TGTGCCAGTAAGGGAGAGACTGAAGCTTTCTTT.

CDR3 nucleotides: TGTGCCAGCAGCTTGCGGGGGGGCCGTATCACAGATACGCAGTATTTT. As protein: CASSLRGGRITDTQYF. The V and J genes are TRBV7-3 and TRBJ2-3; TRBD2 matches at 9 bases. V shed 3 bases and J 2 bases; nucleotides not matched to a gene: 6. The CDR3 is made up of 16 amino acids. Germline V lookup: CDR1 SGHTA, CDR2 FQGTGA.

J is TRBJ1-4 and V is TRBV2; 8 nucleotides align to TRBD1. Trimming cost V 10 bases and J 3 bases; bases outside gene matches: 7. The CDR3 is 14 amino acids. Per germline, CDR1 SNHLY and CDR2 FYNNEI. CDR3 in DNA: TGTGCCAATAATAACAGGGGGGCTAATGAAAAACTGTTTTTT. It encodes CANNNRGANEKLFF.

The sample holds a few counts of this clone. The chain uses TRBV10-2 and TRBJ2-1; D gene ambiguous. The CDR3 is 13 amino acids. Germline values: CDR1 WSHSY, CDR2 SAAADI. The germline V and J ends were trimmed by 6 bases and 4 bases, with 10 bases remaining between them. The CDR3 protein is CASSRDLYNEQFF. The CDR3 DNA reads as TGCGCCAGCAGCCGCGACTTGTACAATGAGCAGTTCTTC.

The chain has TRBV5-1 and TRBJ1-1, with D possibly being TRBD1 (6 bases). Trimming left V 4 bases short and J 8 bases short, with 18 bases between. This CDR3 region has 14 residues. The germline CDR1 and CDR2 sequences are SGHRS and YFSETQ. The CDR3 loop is CASSDRDKSMEAFF. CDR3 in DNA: TGCGCCAGCAGCGACCGGGACAAGAGTATGGAAGCTTTCTTT. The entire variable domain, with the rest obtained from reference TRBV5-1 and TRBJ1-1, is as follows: KAGVTQTPRYLIKTRGQQVTLSCSPISGHRSVSWYQQTPGQGLQFLFEYFSETQRNKGNFPGRFSGRQFSNSRSEMNVSTLELGDSALYLCASSDRDKSMEAFFGQGTRLTVV.

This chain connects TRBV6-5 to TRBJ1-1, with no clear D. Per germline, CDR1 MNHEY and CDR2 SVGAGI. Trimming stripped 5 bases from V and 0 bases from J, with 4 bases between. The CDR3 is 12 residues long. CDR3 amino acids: CASSKLNTEAFF. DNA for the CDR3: TGTGCCAGCAGTAAGTTGAACACTGAAGCTTTCTTT.

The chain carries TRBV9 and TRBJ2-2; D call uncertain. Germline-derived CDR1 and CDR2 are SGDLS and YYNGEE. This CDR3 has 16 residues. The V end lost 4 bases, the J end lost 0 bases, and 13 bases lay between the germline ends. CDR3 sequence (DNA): TGTGCCAGCAGCACCACGACGGATTCGAACACCGGGGAGCTGTTTTTT. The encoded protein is CASSTTTDSNTGELFF.

CDR3 DNA sequence: TGTGCCAGCAGCTCTACTTCCGGGGCTAACTATGGCTACACCTTC. Translation: CASSSTSGANYGYTF. The V and J genes are TRBV7-3 and TRBJ1-2; D gene unclear. Trimming shortened V by 4 bases and J by 0 bases, and 12 bases separated the two germline ends. The CDR3 runs 15 residues. Germline CDR1 reads SGHTA; CDR2 reads FQGTGA.

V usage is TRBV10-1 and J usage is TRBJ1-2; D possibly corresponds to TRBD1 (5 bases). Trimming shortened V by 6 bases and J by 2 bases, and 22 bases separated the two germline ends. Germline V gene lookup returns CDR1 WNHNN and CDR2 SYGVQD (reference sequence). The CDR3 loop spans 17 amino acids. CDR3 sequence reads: CASRYVVSAGRNYGYTF. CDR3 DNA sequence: TGCGCCAGCAGATATGTAGTGTCGGCAGGGAGAAACTATGGCTACACCTTC.

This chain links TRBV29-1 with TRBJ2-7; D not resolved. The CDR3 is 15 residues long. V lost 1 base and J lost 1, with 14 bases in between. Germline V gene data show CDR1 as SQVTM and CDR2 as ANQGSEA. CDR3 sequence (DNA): TGCAGCGTTGAAGGCAGCTGGTCGGATTCCTACGAGCAGTACTTC. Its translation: CSVEGSWSDSYEQYF.

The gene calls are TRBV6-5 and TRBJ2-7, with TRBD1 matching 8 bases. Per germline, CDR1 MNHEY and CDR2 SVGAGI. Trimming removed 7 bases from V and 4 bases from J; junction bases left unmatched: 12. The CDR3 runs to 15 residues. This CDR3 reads CASKNYGQGRYEQYF. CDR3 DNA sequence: TGTGCCAGCAAGAACTACGGACAGGGCCGATACGAGCAGTACTTC.